This T cell receptor (beta chain) was recorded in a study of blood T cells in healthy people across ages. In germline, CDR1 is LGHNA, CDR2 YNFKEQ. Deletions cut 0 bases from V and 1 base from J, with 6 bases between. This CDR3 comprises 14 residues. A second PCR, run for about 7 to 11 cycles, used a sample-barcoded 5' primer plus a J-beta primer mix. TCRdb redid the calling of the 5' RACE reads with MiXCR, one entry per CDR3 protein. The table has around 500,000 distinct CDR3 sequences, around 48% seen once; the top ten hold 20% to 25%. Material for sequencing was blood. This TCR derives from a man at least 80 years old in good health. The V gene is TRBV4-2, the J gene TRBJ2-5; the D gene is possibly TRBD2 (6 bases). DNA of the CDR3: TGTGCCAGCAGCCAAGAACTAGCCCAAGAGACCCAGTACTTC. Protein: CASSQELAQETQYF.